These T cell receptor beta chains were read from a single sample in a study of blood T cell repertoires in COVID-19. Sequenced by immunoSEQ multiplex PCR; TCRdb stores in-frame clones only, minus some. Of under 50,000 clones listed, about 85% are singletons. Sequenced material: peripheral blood. These receptors were collected from a man aged 60 to 69 with COVID-19, enrolled during active disease. The CDR3 runs from the conserved cysteine through the conserved F or W. A D gene is named only where the DNA matches it firmly. Clone size is not always given. Where it is, it says once, few, many or a class for expanded clones.

>TRBV5-6|14|.|TRBD1|TRBJ1-3
TGTGCCAGCAGCTTGGTAGACAGGGGCAACACCATATATTTT
CASSLVDRGNTIYF
>TRBV6-6|15|.|TRBD2|TRBJ2-2
TGTGCCAGCAGCGGACTAGCGGGAAACACCGGGGAGCTGTTTTTT
CASSGLAGNTGELFF
>TRBV5-4|14|.|.|TRBJ2-7
TGTGCCAGCAGCCATGGGAGCTCTAGATACGAGCAGTACTTC
CASSHGSSRYEQYF
>TRBV3-1/TRBV3-2|13|.|.|TRBJ1-5
TGTGCCAGCAGCCAACAGGGAAATCAGCCCCAGCATTTT
CASSQQGNQPQHF
>TRBV30|13|.|.|TRBJ1-4
TGTGCCTGGAGGAGCAGGGGTCGGGAAAAACTGTTTTTT
CAWRSRGREKLFF
>TRBV7-2|15|.|TRBD1|TRBJ2-5
TGTGCCAGCAGCTTAGTAACAGGGGTTCTGGAGACCCAGTACTTC
CASSLVTGVLETQYF
>TRBV6-5|15|.|.|TRBJ1-2
TGTGCCAGCACCTCTTCCTACAGGGTTGGTAGCGGCTACACCTTC
CASTSSYRVGSGYTF
>TRBV11-3|15|.|.|TRBJ1-3
TGTGCCAGCAGCTTAGAGCCGAGTTCTGGAAACACCATATATTTT
CASSLEPSSGNTIYF
>TRBV6-6|15|.|.|TRBJ2-1
TGTGCCAGTGGGGACCTTCGGGACTCTGACAATGAGCAGTTCTTC
CASGDLRDSDNEQFF
>TRBV27|15|.|TRBD1|TRBJ2-7
TGTGCCAGCAGTTTATCGGGACAGGGGAGCTACGAGCAGTACTTC
CASSLSGQGSYEQYF
>TRBV11-1|14|.|.|TRBJ2-3
TGTGCCAGCAGCTTAGTTATAGACTCAGATACGCAGTATTTT
CASSLVIDSDTQYF
>TRBV30|13|.|.|TRBJ2-5
TGTGCCTGGAGTGTCCTGTACCAAGAGACCCAGTACTTC
CAWSVLYQETQYF
>TRBV6-1|15|.|TRBD1|TRBJ2-1
TGTGCCAGCAGTGAGGTAGGGGGCCCGTACAATGAGCAGTTCTTC
CASSEVGGPYNEQFF
>TRBV5-4|17|few|TRBD2|TRBJ2-7
TGTGCCAGCAGCTCCCAGCCCGGAGCGGGAGTAGGCAACGAGCAGTACTTC
CASSSQPGAGVGNEQYF